This TCR beta chain was sequenced for a study of blood T cell repertoires in COVID-19. Study background: Researchers got acute and convalescent COVID-19 samples from the United States, Italy and Spain. The analysed material was cDNA or gDNA that came from T cells, B-cell-depleted T cells, or PBMCs.

Assignment of participants to cohorts was predicated upon participant-reported clinical history. In the original analysis: Amplified reference gene primers provided the basis for estimating nucleated cell counts. Assay: immunoSEQ multiplex PCR; the TCRdb copy retains only in-frame clones and omits some. V and J calls plus clone size are reproduced from that table; the DNA served to infer D and trimming. The top ten hold around 2.6% of the sample, which has hundreds of thousands of clones, roughly 90% seen once. Germline CDR1 and CDR2: MGHRA and YSYEKL. There are 15 residues in the CDR3. The V end lost 4 bases, the J end lost 0 bases, and 12 bases lay between the germline ends.

Sequencing used PBMCs or T cells enriched from blood (not recorded which). This chain links TRBV4-1 with TRBJ1-1; D perhaps matches TRBD1 (6 bases). This receptor was taken from a man in his fifties or sixties who had recovered from COVID-19. The CDR3 coding sequence is TGCGCCAGCAGCCCGAGCAGGGGTTTGAACACTGAAGCTTTCTTT. It specifies CASSPSRGLNTEAFF.